The 14 T cell receptor beta chains presented below share a single source sample, sequenced in a study of shared clonotypes between healthy human individuals. Produced via immunoSEQ multiplex PCR; TCRdb's table is partial and in-frame only. The profile shows fewer than 550,000 clones, about 79% of them singletons. The sample taken for sequencing was PBMCs. Receptor source: a woman aged 35 to 49 in good health. Some clones in this sample may be carry-over from other donors' samples.

This chain links TRBV6-5 with TRBJ2-1, with D possibly being TRBD2 (6 bases). CDR1 and CDR2 (germline): MNHEY, SVGAGI. This CDR3 comprises 14 residues. V dropped 6 bases and J dropped 2 bases, with 11 bases sitting between them. The CDR3 nucleotides are TGTGCCAGCAGCTTGGGACTCGCCTACAATGAGCAGTTCTTC. Protein product: CASSLGLAYNEQFF.

The chain is built from TRBV28 and TRBJ1-5; 8 bases are a match to TRBD1. The trim removed 6 bases at V and 6 bases at J, leaving 4 bases unmatched. The CDR3 spans 13 residues. Germline V CDR1 and CDR2: MDHEN, SYDVKM. The CDR3 reads CASRTGGSQPQHF. CDR3 nucleotide sequence: TGTGCCAGCAGAACAGGGGGGAGTCAGCCCCAGCATTTT. The whole variable domain, filled in from reference TRBV28 and TRBJ1-5, reads DVKVTQSSRYLVKRTGEKVFLECVQDMDHENMFWYRQDPGLGLRLIYFSYDVKMKEKGDIPEGYSVSREKKERFSLILESASTNQTSMYLCASRTGGSQPQHFGDGTRLSIL.

This chain joins TRBV4-3 and TRBJ2-1; 9 nucleotides match TRBD1. Germline V CDR1 and CDR2: LGHNA, YSLEER. The V and J ends lost 4 bases and 5 bases, in that order; junction bases with no gene match: 6. There are 15 residues in the CDR3. Here the CDR3 reads CASSRAGTGNNEQFF. The DNA of the CDR3 is TGCGCCAGCAGCCGAGCCGGGACAGGGAACAATGAGCAGTTCTTC.

This clone was found many times. The chain couples TRBV6-1 to TRBJ2-7, with 9 positions matching TRBD1. CDR3 length: 13 amino acids. The ends lost 8 bases at V and 5 bases at J; junction bases unmatched: 7. CDR1 and CDR2 from the germline V gene are MNHNS and SASEGT. This CDR3 reads CASSWTGVDEQYF. CDR3 in DNA: TGTGCCAGCTCCTGGACAGGGGTCGACGAGCAGTACTTC.

The CDR3 loop reads CSARLGGEQFF. The CDR3 DNA sequence: TGCAGTGCTAGACTAGGCGGTGAGCAGTTCTTC. The chain recombines TRBV20-1 with TRBJ2-1; D call uncertain. The ends were cut back, 2 bases at V and 9 bases at J, with 8 bases in the middle. Germline-derived CDR1 and CDR2 are DFQATT and SNEGSKA (reference sequence). There are 11 residues in the CDR3.

The chain uses TRBV6-5 and TRBJ2-7; D is perhaps TRBD1 or TRBD2 (6 bases each). V gave up 0 bases and J gave up 0 bases, with 12 bases separating them. The CDR3 runs to 16 residues. Germline lookup yields CDR1 MNHEY and CDR2 SVGAGI. The CDR3 coding sequence is TGTGCCAGCAGTTACTCGGGGGCGCGGGGCTCCTACGAGCAGTACTTC. It translates to CASSYSGARGSYEQYF.

The J gene is TRBJ2-7, the V gene TRBV28; D uncertain. The CDR3 is 15 amino acids. The germline V and J ends were trimmed by 3 bases and 5 bases, with 17 bases remaining between them. Germline assignment: CDR1 MDHEN and CDR2 SYDVKM. CDR3 in DNA: TGTGCCAGCAGTTTCCGACCGCCCGATGGGGACGAGCAGTACTTC. The encoded protein is CASSFRPPDGDEQYF.

V gene TRBV7-2 combines with J gene TRBJ1-5; TRBD1 aligns across 10 bases. With V trimmed by 2 bases and J by 6 bases, 4 bases remained unmatched. CDR3 length: 15 amino acids. Germline V gene data show CDR1 as SGHTA and CDR2 as FQGNSA. For the CDR3, the DNA is TGTGCCAGCAGCTTAAGACAGGGGGCCGGTCAGCCCCAGCATTTT. This translates into CASSLRQGAGQPQHF.

This chain connects TRBV30 to TRBJ2-5, with D possibly being TRBD2 (5 bases). V was cut by 1 base and J by 6 bases, with 15 bases left in between. There are 14 residues in the CDR3. In germline, CDR1 is GTSNPN, CDR2 SVGIG (reference sequence). CDR3 sequence (DNA): TGTGCCTGGAGTGAGACCGGGATCTCGAAGACCCAGTACTTC. Translated, it gives CAWSETGISKTQYF.

V is TRBV4-2 and J is TRBJ2-2, with 7 bases matching TRBD2. The CDR3 is made up of 17 amino acids. The junction had 8 bases not matched to a gene; V was cut back by 1 base and J by 3 bases. The V gene's germline CDR1 is LGHNA and CDR2 YNFKEQ. CDR3 sequence: CASSQVGTGGDTGELFF. In DNA, the CDR3 is TGTGCCAGCAGCCAAGTTGGAACGGGAGGAGACACCGGGGAGCTGTTTTTT.

The genes are TRBV10-3 and TRBJ2-1; D is uncertain. The CDR3 sequence is 13 residues long. V gave up 2 bases and J gave up 5 bases, with 7 bases separating them. CDR1 is ENHRY, CDR2 SYGVKD, per germline. The DNA of the CDR3 is TGTGCCATCAGTGAGACCCGGAACAATGAGCAGTTCTTC. Amino acid sequence: CAISETRNNEQFF.

This clone was found many times. The CDR3 reads CASRDQPSGEKLFF. The CDR3 nucleotides read TGTGCCAGCAGGGATCAACCTTCGGGTGAAAAACTGTTTTTT. The chain joins TRBV6-1 to TRBJ1-4; D ambiguous. Germline V gives CDR1 MNHNS, CDR2 SASEGT. This CDR3 has 14 residues. Between the trimmed V and J ends, which lost 6 bases and 7 bases, there was a span of 15 bases.

This clone was observed once. V and J are TRBV19 and TRBJ2-7; D is unclear. The CDR3 runs to 13 residues. Germline values: CDR1 LNHDA, CDR2 SQIVND (reference sequence). V was trimmed by 0 bases and J by 0 bases, leaving 3 bases between them. This CDR3 reads CASSIDHSYEQYF. As DNA, the CDR3 is TGTGCCAGTAGTATAGATCACTCCTACGAGCAGTACTTC.

The gene calls are TRBV6-5 and TRBJ1-2, with 9 bases lining up with TRBD1. The CDR3 spans 14 residues. V shed 2 bases, J shed 9 bases, and the junction held 7 bases outside the gene matches. Germline loops: CDR1 MNHEY, CDR2 SVGAGI. The CDR3 region is CASSYGTGSGRYTF. The CDR3 bases are TGTGCCAGCAGTTACGGGACAGGGTCCGGACGCTACACCTTC.